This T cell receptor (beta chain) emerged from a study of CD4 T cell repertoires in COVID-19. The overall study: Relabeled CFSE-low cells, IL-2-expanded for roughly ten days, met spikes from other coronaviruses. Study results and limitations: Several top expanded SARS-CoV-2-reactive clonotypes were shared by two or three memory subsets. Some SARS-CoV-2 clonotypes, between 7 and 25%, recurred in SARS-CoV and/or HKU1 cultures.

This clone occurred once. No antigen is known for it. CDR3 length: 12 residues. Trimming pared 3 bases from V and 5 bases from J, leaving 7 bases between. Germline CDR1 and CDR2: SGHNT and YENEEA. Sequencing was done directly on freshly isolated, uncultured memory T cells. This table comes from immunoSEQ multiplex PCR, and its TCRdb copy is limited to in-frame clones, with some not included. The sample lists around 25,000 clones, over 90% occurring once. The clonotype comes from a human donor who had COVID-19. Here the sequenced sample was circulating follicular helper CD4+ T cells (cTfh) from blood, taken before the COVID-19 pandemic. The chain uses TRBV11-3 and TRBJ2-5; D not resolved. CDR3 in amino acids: CASSFSPETQYF. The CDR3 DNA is TGTGCCAGCAGCTTCTCCCCGGAGACCCAGTACTTC.